This T cell receptor beta chain emerged from a study of blood T cell repertoires in COVID-19. In germline, CDR1 is LNHDA, CDR2 SQIVND (reference sequence). The ends lost 1 base at V and 3 bases at J; junction bases unmatched: 7. The CDR3 consists of 18 residues. Original processing methods: Reference gene primer amplification in the assay estimated nucleated cell counts. TCRdb keeps only in-frame clones here, not all; method: immunoSEQ multiplex PCR. V and J calls and clone size are as listed in that table; D and trimming were resolved from the DNA. The data show about 78,000 clones, roughly 80% seen once.

The V call is TRBV19, the J call TRBJ2-1; 12 bases are shared with TRBD2. Sequenced material: peripheral blood. This sequence was found in a human donor in a cohort sampled during active COVID-19. CDR3 sequence: CASSIAASGGGLYNEQFF. CDR3 in DNA: TGTGCCAGTAGTATAGCGGCTAGCGGGGGGGGGCTCTACAATGAGCAGTTCTTC. Combining the CDR3 with reference TRBV19 and TRBJ2-1 gives the whole variable domain DGGITQSPKYLFRKEGQNVTLSCEQNLNHDAMYWYRQDPGQGLRLIYYSQIVNDFQKGDIAEGYSVSREKKESFPLTVTSAQKNPTAFYLCASSIAASGGGLYNEQFFGPGTRLTVL.